One sample yielded the 25 T cell receptor beta chains listed below, sequenced in a study of PD-L1 blockade in urothelial cancer. The protocol was immunoSEQ multiplex PCR, while the TCRdb copy is restricted to in-frame clones and leaves out a portion. This table has tens of thousands of clones, 84% appearing once. The time point: pretreatment peripheral blood. The sample here was PBMCs, taken around atezolizumab (anti-PD-L1) treatment. These receptors were obtained from a woman between 70 and 85 years old with urothelial cancer.

The rearrangement uses TRBV20-1 and TRBJ2-7; D is unresolved. The V end lost 1 base, the J end lost 6 bases, and 7 bases lay between the germline ends. Germline V gene data show CDR1 as DFQATT and CDR2 as SNEGSKA (reference sequence). There are 11 residues in the CDR3. The CDR3 coding sequence is TGCAGTGCTAGAGGATTAGTCGAGCAGTACTTC. Residues: CSARGLVEQYF.

V usage is TRBV28 and J usage is TRBJ2-7; 8 nucleotides agree with TRBD1. The CDR3 is 15 amino acids. Per germline, CDR1 MDHEN and CDR2 SYDVKM. Trimming cost V 5 bases and J 4 bases; bases outside gene matches: 10. The CDR3 bases are TGTGCCAGCAGTGATGGACAGGGCACCCCATACGAGCAGTACTTC. As protein: CASSDGQGTPYEQYF.

The chain couples TRBV7-9 to TRBJ1-4; D is perhaps TRBD1 (5 bases). Germline V CDR1 and CDR2: SEHNR, FQNEAQ (reference sequence). The CDR3 is made up of 15 amino acids. Between the trimmed V and J ends, which lost 5 bases and 8 bases, there was a span of 18 bases. The CDR3 nucleotides read TGTGCCAGCAGCACCGGGCTCCCTAAGGGGGAAAAACTGTTTTTT. This sequence encodes CASSTGLPKGEKLFF. The full variable domain, in which reference TRBV7-9 and TRBJ1-4 provide the parts outside the CDR3, is DTGVSQNPRHKITKRGQNVTFRCDPISEHNRLYWYRQTLGQGPEFLTYFQNEAQLEKSRLLSDRFSAERPKGSFSTLEIQRTEQGDSAMYLCASSTGLPKGEKLFFGSGTQLSVL.

V and J are TRBV5-4 and TRBJ2-3, with a weak D call TRBD1 (7 bases). The CDR3 is made up of 18 amino acids. Trimming shortened V by 0 bases and J by 2 bases, and 19 bases separated the two germline ends. CDR1 SGHNT and CDR2 YYREEE come from the germline V gene (reference sequence). The CDR3 loop reads CASSLDGGGSLNTDTQYF. The CDR3 nucleotides are TGTGCCAGCAGCTTGGATGGAGGGGGCTCACTTAACACAGATACGCAGTATTTT.

The V gene is TRBV2, the J gene TRBJ1-1; 8 positions match TRBD1. The ends lost 6 bases at V and 3 bases at J; junction bases unmatched: 9. This CDR3 has 15 amino acids. Germline assignment: CDR1 SNHLY and CDR2 FYNNEI. CDR3 region: CASRPMTGVDTEAFF. The CDR3 DNA reads as TGTGCCAGCAGACCCATGACAGGGGTTGACACTGAAGCTTTCTTT.

This clone was recorded once. This chain connects TRBV29-1 to TRBJ2-1; tentatively, D is TRBD1 (6 bases). V gave up 4 bases and J gave up 4 bases, with 14 bases separating them. This CDR3 is 14 amino acids long. Germline-derived CDR1 and CDR2 are SQVTM and ANQGSEA. CDR3 loop: CSVAGHIFYNEQFF. CDR3 DNA: TGCAGCGTTGCGGGACACATCTTTTACAATGAGCAGTTCTTC.

This clone was seen only once. This rearrangement joins TRBV28 to TRBJ1-2; 8 nucleotides match TRBD1. The J segment lost 8 bases and the V segment lost 6 bases, leaving 11 bases of the junction unmatched. CDR1 and CDR2 from the germline V gene are MDHEN and SYDVKM. This CDR3 contains 14 residues. This chain's CDR3 is CASSLPDRGGGYTF. The CDR3 DNA reads TGTGCCAGCAGCCTCCCCGACAGGGGTGGAGGCTACACCTTC.

This clone was seen only once. The chain joins TRBV2 to TRBJ2-2, with a tentative D call TRBD2 (6 bases). Trimming cost V 6 bases and J 3 bases, with 14 bases left between them. Per the germline V gene, CDR1 is SNHLY and CDR2 is FYNNEI. The CDR3 runs 15 residues. CDR3 residues: CASSRDRGYTGELFF. CDR3 DNA: TGTGCCAGCAGCCGGGACCGGGGGTACACCGGGGAGCTGTTTTTT.

There are a few counts of this clone. The V call is TRBV25-1, the J call TRBJ2-3; 8 bases are shared with TRBD2. Germline V gene data show CDR1 as MGHDK and CDR2 as SYGVNS. The J segment lost 3 bases and the V segment lost 3 bases, leaving 5 bases of the junction unmatched. The CDR3 runs 15 residues. The CDR3, as DNA: TGTGCCAGCAGTGAGTCCCTAGCGGGTACAGATACGCAGTATTTT. It is translated as CASSESLAGTDTQYF.

The chain has TRBV6-1 and TRBJ2-2; possibly TRBD2 for D (6 bases). CDR3 length: 14 residues. Germline CDR1 MNHNS, CDR2 SASEGT. Trimming pared 4 bases from V and 0 bases from J, leaving 6 bases between. Here the CDR3 reads CASSGLANTGELFF. In DNA form, the CDR3 reads TGTGCCAGCAGTGGACTAGCGAACACCGGGGAGCTGTTTTTT.

The genes are TRBV28 and TRBJ2-7, with 9 positions matching TRBD1. The V gene's germline CDR1 is MDHEN and CDR2 SYDVKM. The CDR3 consists of 15 residues. V was pared by 6 bases and J by 1 base, with 7 bases of the junction left unmatched. DNA of the CDR3: TGTGCCAGCAGAGGAGACAGGGGGAGTTCCTACGAGCAGTACTTC. Protein product: CASRGDRGSSYEQYF.

This clone was found once. The V and J genes are TRBV10-1 and TRBJ1-1; D possibly corresponds to TRBD1 (6 bases). CDR1 is WNHNN and CDR2 is SYGVQD in the germline V gene (reference sequence). Trimming pared 6 bases from V and 5 bases from J, leaving 13 bases between. The CDR3 has 13 residues. The CDR3 nucleotides read TGCGCCAGCAGGGACAGTGCCGGGACTGAAGCTTTCTTT. This codes for CASRDSAGTEAFF.

The V gene is TRBV15, the J gene TRBJ2-5, with TRBD2 matching 7 bases. The V and J ends lost 0 bases and 2 bases, in that order; junction bases with no gene match: 6. CDR3 length: 16 residues. Germline CDR1 and CDR2: LNHNV and YYDKDF (reference sequence). The CDR3 loop reads CATSRDYGGGQETQYF. In nucleotides, the CDR3 is TGTGCCACCAGCAGAGATTACGGGGGAGGGCAAGAGACCCAGTACTTC.

The V and J genes are TRBV7-3 and TRBJ1-1; D is unresolved. V lost 1 base and J lost 3, with 6 bases in between. Looked up from germline, CDR1 is SGHTA and CDR2 is FQGTGA. This CDR3 region has 13 residues. CDR3 DNA sequence: TGTGCCAGCAGCTTAAAGGCGGACACTGAAGCTTTCTTT. This gives the protein CASSLKADTEAFF.

The CDR3 nucleotides read TGTGCCAGCAGCTTAACTCGGCTAGCGGGGGCAGATGAGCAGTTCTTC. It codes for CASSLTRLAGADEQFF. J is TRBJ2-1 and V is TRBV7-6, with 10 bases identical to TRBD2. There are 16 residues in the CDR3. CDR1 and CDR2 from the germline V gene are SGHVS and FNYEAQ. The trim removed 2 bases at V and 8 bases at J, leaving 9 bases unmatched.

In its sample, this clone was seen a few times. V and J are TRBV11-3 and TRBJ2-1; 7 bases are shared with TRBD2. The germline V gene encodes CDR1 SGHNT and CDR2 YENEEA. The CDR3 is made up of 15 amino acids. V was clipped by 3 bases and J by 10 bases; unmatched bases: 12. This chain's CDR3 is CASSLTGRDYEEQFF. In nucleotides, the CDR3 is TGTGCCAGCAGCTTGACTGGACGGGACTACGAGGAGCAGTTCTTC.

The rearrangement uses TRBV5-6 and TRBJ1-1; TRBD1 is a possible D gene (6 bases). Germline V CDR1 and CDR2: SGHDT, YYEEEE. The length of the CDR3 is 14 residues. V was cut by 2 bases and J by 0 bases, with 8 bases left in between. In nucleotides, the CDR3 is TGTGCCAGCAGCTTTGGACAGATGAACACTGAAGCTTTCTTT. It specifies CASSFGQMNTEAFF.

This chain joins TRBV19 and TRBJ1-5; D gene uncertain. Germline CDR1 is LNHDA and CDR2 is SQIVND (reference sequence). V lost 3 bases, J lost 6 bases, and 12 bases lay in between. The CDR3 covers 14 residues. The CDR3 bases are TGTGCCAGTAGTATCTCAGTATTCAGTCAGCCCCAGCATTTT. It translates to CASSISVFSQPQHF.

This clone has just a few counts. The rearrangement links TRBV9 to TRBJ2-2; TRBD2 matches 9 bases. CDR1 is SGDLS and CDR2 is YYNGEE in the germline V gene. Trimming removed 0 bases from V and 5 bases from J; junction bases left unmatched: 14. The CDR3 consists of 19 residues. The CDR3 region has the DNA TGTGCCAGCAGCGTAGTCCCCTCAATAGCGGGAGAGAGTACCGGGGAGCTGTTTTTT. Encoded protein: CASSVVPSIAGESTGELFF. Combining the CDR3 with reference TRBV9 and TRBJ2-2 gives the whole variable domain DSGVTQTPKHLITATGQRVTLRCSPRSGDLSVYWYQQSLDQGLQFLIQYYNGEERAKGNILERFSAQQFPDLHSELNLSSLELGDSALYFCASSVVPSIAGESTGELFFGEGSRLTVL.

This rearrangement joins TRBV27 to TRBJ1-4; tentatively, D is TRBD1 (5 bases). V was clipped by 6 bases and J by 0 bases, with 11 bases between them. The germline gives CDR1 MNHEY, CDR2 SMNVEV (reference sequence). The CDR3 runs to 15 residues. The CDR3 DNA sequence: TGTGCCAGCAGAAGACAGCTTACAACTAATGAAAAACTGTTTTTT. It encodes CASRRQLTTNEKLFF.

V is TRBV5-4 and J is TRBJ2-7, with TRBD1 identical over 8 bases. J lost 5 bases, V lost 4 bases, and 5 bases had no gene match. CDR1 and CDR2 from the germline V gene are SGHNT and YYREEE (reference sequence). The CDR3 has 13 amino acids. CDR3 amino acids: CASSVQGVHEQYF. As DNA, the CDR3 is TGTGCCAGCAGCGTACAGGGGGTCCACGAGCAGTACTTC.

This sequence joins TRBV6-1 and TRBJ2-7, with D possibly TRBD1 on 5 matching bases. Trimming removed 1 base from V and 3 bases from J, with 13 bases in between. CDR3 size: 15 residues. Germline-derived CDR1 and CDR2 are MNHNS and SASEGT. The chain's CDR3 is CASSEGPPGLYEQYF. DNA of the CDR3: TGTGCCAGCAGTGAAGGTCCCCCAGGGCTCTACGAGCAGTACTTC.

The chain joins TRBV16 to TRBJ1-1, with a possible D match to TRBD1 (5 bases). The length of the CDR3 is 15 residues. Deletions cut 3 bases from V and 1 base from J, with 12 bases between. The V gene's germline CDR1 is KGHSY and CDR2 FQNENV. The CDR3 bases are TGTGCCAGCAGCCAGAGGGGAGGGGCGAACACTGAAGCTTTCTTT. It encodes CASSQRGGANTEAFF. Full variable domain (missing parts from reference TRBV16 and TRBJ1-1): GEEVAQTPKHLVRGEGQKAKLYCAPIKGHSYVFWYQQVLKNEFKFLISFQNENVFDETGMPKERFSAKCLPNSPCSLEIQATKLEDSAVYFCASSQRGGANTEAFFGQGTRLTVV.

This sequence joins TRBV5-1 and TRBJ2-7; 9 nucleotides match TRBD2. CDR1 is SGHRS and CDR2 is YFSETQ in the germline V gene. V trimming: 3 bases; J trimming: 0 bases; junction bases outside the gene matches: 4. The CDR3 sequence is 15 residues long. The CDR3 region has the DNA TGCGCCAGCAGCTGGACTAGCGCGTCCTCCTACGAGCAGTACTTC. Its translation: CASSWTSASSYEQYF.

V gene TRBV5-3 combines with J gene TRBJ1-6, with D perhaps matching TRBD1 (5 bases). TRBV5-3 is known as an ORF, though its function is uncertain. Trimming cost V 3 bases and J 7 bases, with 14 bases left between them. This CDR3 is 15 amino acids long. CDR3 DNA: TGTGCCAGAAGCTCGGGAGGGACCGTCAATTCACCCCTCCACTTT. It codes for CARSSGGTVNSPLHF.